This T cell receptor (beta chain) was obtained from a study of response to subunit inactivated influenza vaccine (dated by TCRdb to the late 2010s). Turning to the overall study: Deep quantitative profiling of the T cell receptor repertoire was used in the study to follow responses to a trivalent subunit inactivated influenza vaccine. What the authors observed across the whole study: According to the authors, only a limited number of new T cells may be recruited by each seasonal influenza vaccination.

After removal of 4 bases from V and 5 bases from J, the junction retains 5 bases not matched to a gene. The germline V gene sets CDR1 to SGHTA and CDR2 to FQGNSA. The cysteine opens and the phenylalanine closes a CDR3 of 16 amino acids. Only CDR3 DNA is held: 48 bases, read in frame from base 1. Read against the paper, the sample's time point label means: around 47 days after influenza vaccine administration. Library preparation was by RT-PCR. The listed sequencing device is Illumina HiSeq 2500. TCRdb reran the public reads through fastp at Q25 and MiXCR, keeping productive beta chains. One record per CDR3 amino acid sequence lists the most common genes and DNA. The table for this sample lists a few hundred thousand distinct CDR3 sequences; about a tenth of them were counted only once. The biggest ten clones account for 12% of the sample. On this clonotype: Its cognate antigen has yet to be identified. No base qualities exist here, and no much larger clone lies one base off it.

This TCR came from a man in his forties or fifties who received an inactivated influenza vaccine. Donor details come from another sample of the same person, matched by shared clones. Recombination linked TRBV7-2 to TRBJ2-5; 15 nucleotides in the junction match TRBD2. The sample was PBMCs from blood, taken 40 to 50 days after vaccination. The nucleotides read TGTGCCAGCAGCTCCGGACTAGCGGGAGGGAGGGAGACCCAGTACTTC. Its protein reads: CASSSGLAGGRETQYF. With the rest looked up from the reference TRBV7-2 and TRBJ2-5 genes rather than sequenced, the full variable domain is GAGVSQSPSNKVTEKGKDVELRCDPISGHTALYWYRQSLGQGLEFLIYFQGNSAPDKSGLPSDRFSAERTGGSVSTLTIQRTQQEDSAVYLCASSSGLAGGRETQYFGPGTRLLVL.